Listed here are 14 T cell receptor beta chains from one sample, sequenced in a study of T cell changes during pregnancy in multiple sclerosis. Measured with immunoSEQ multiplex PCR; TCRdb has only the in-frame clones, and not every one. The sample has under 130,000 clones, 92% seen once. The sequencing used peripheral blood, collected after pregnancy. These receptors were obtained from a female donor with multiple sclerosis, enrolled in a pregnancy study.

The chain combines TRBV18 with TRBJ2-7; 13 nucleotides line up with TRBD2. From germline, CDR1 is KGHSH and CDR2 LQKENI. Trimming cost V 4 bases and J 3 bases; bases outside gene matches: 6. The CDR3 contains 16 residues. The CDR3 spells CASSRSGTSGNYEQYF. As DNA, the CDR3 is TGTGCCAGCTCACGATCCGGGACTAGCGGGAACTACGAGCAGTACTTC.

The chain couples TRBV11-2 to TRBJ2-2; tentative D call: TRBD2 (7 bases). This CDR3 region has 20 residues. Per the germline V gene, CDR1 is SGHAT and CDR2 is FQNNGV. V lost 0 bases and J lost 3, with 23 bases in between. The CDR3 DNA is TGTGCCAGCAGCTTAGAAGGCGTCCCCGGGGGGCGCGGGTACACCGGGGAGCTGTTTTTT. It encodes CASSLEGVPGGRGYTGELFF.

The V and J genes are TRBV7-9 and TRBJ2-2; D may be TRBD1 (6 bases). Trimming shortened V by 2 bases and J by 5 bases, and 21 bases separated the two germline ends. The CDR3 is 18 residues long. Looked up from germline, CDR1 is SEHNR and CDR2 is FQNEAQ (reference sequence). The CDR3: CASSLRTDGGQPTGELFF. In DNA form, the CDR3 reads TGTGCCAGCAGCTTAAGGACAGATGGAGGACAACCAACCGGGGAGCTGTTTTTT.

The genes are TRBV5-1 and TRBJ1-1; D unclear. In germline, CDR1 is SGHRS, CDR2 YFSETQ. V gave up 0 bases and J gave up 0 bases, with 9 bases separating them. The CDR3 covers 15 residues. DNA of the CDR3: TGCGCCAGCAGCTTGGATGGAGAGATGAACACTGAAGCTTTCTTT. This translates into CASSLDGEMNTEAFF.

This sequence joins TRBV11-3 and TRBJ2-3; D is possibly TRBD2 (7 bases). Germline-derived CDR1 and CDR2 are SGHNT and YENEEA. V was pared by 4 bases and J by 3 bases, with 11 bases between. This CDR3 spans 14 amino acids. The CDR3 sequence: CASSSRGGTDTQYF. As DNA, the CDR3 is TGTGCCAGCAGCTCGAGGGGGGGGACAGATACGCAGTATTTT.

V gene TRBV25-1 combines with J gene TRBJ1-2; D gene unclear. Trimming left V 5 bases short and J 4 bases short, with 17 bases between. This CDR3 contains 15 residues. From germline, CDR1 is MGHDK and CDR2 SYGVNS. The CDR3 region is CASSLHAAPIYGYTF. The CDR3 DNA reads as TGTGCCAGCAGTCTTCACGCGGCCCCTATCTATGGCTACACCTTC.

The chain employs TRBV10-3 and TRBJ2-7; TRBD2 aligns across 11 bases. The germline V gene encodes CDR1 ENHRY and CDR2 SYGVKD. This CDR3 contains 19 residues. Unmatched junction bases numbered 17, after V lost 2 bases and J lost 5 bases. The CDR3 loop reads CAISEPTTSGSSLTDEQYF. In DNA form, the CDR3 reads TGTGCCATCAGTGAGCCTACCACTAGCGGGAGCAGCCTGACCGACGAGCAGTACTTC.

This clone has more than one count but fewer than ten. CDR3 protein: CASISPQTYTYEQYF. CDR3 bases: TGTGCCAGCATCTCCCCCCAGACTTACACCTACGAGCAGTACTTC. The gene calls are TRBV6-1 and TRBJ2-7; no clear D. The V gene's germline CDR1 is MNHNS and CDR2 SASEGT. The CDR3 totals 15 residues. V lost 7 bases, J lost 2 bases, and 18 bases lay in between.

V is TRBV6-4 and J is TRBJ2-3, with 8 positions matching TRBD2. The CDR3 runs 15 residues. J was trimmed by 1 base and V by 2 bases; bases with no gene match: 2. Germline-derived CDR1 and CDR2 are MRHNA and SNTAGT. In DNA form, the CDR3 reads TGTGCCAGCAGTGACGGTAGCGGGGGCACAGATACGCAGTATTTT. Protein sequence: CASSDGSGGTDTQYF.

The genes are TRBV2 and TRBJ2-3; a possible D gene is TRBD1 (5 bases). The V end lost 4 bases, the J end lost 6 bases, and 17 bases lay between the germline ends. This CDR3 region has 15 residues. Germline CDR1 and CDR2: SNHLY and FYNNEI. CDR3 region: CASSATTVGADTQYF. In DNA, the CDR3 is TGTGCCAGCAGTGCCACGACAGTGGGTGCGGATACGCAGTATTTT.

J is TRBJ1-2 and V is TRBV7-9; TRBD1 is a possible D gene (5 bases). Germline-derived CDR1 and CDR2 are SEHNR and FQNEAQ (reference sequence). This CDR3 is 14 amino acids long. The V end lost 0 bases, the J end lost 4 bases, and 9 bases lay between the germline ends. CDR3 protein: CASSLALGGYGYTF. Here the CDR3 DNA reads TGTGCCAGCAGCTTAGCTCTGGGGGGCTATGGCTACACCTTC.

The CDR3: CASSVVGGRPDNEQFF. The CDR3 DNA follows: TGCGCCAGCAGCGTCGTGGGGGGTCGCCCCGACAATGAGCAGTTCTTC. J is TRBJ2-1 and V is TRBV5-1; maybe TRBD2 (6 bases). From germline, CDR1 is SGHRS and CDR2 YFSETQ. V gave up 4 bases and J gave up 5 bases, with 19 bases separating them. The CDR3 runs 16 residues.

The J gene is TRBJ1-1, the V gene TRBV6-6, with 8 bases that match TRBD1. The germline CDR1 and CDR2 sequences are MNHNY and SVGAGI (reference sequence). V trimming: 1 base; J trimming: 1 base; junction bases outside the gene matches: 5. The CDR3 sequence is 16 residues long. CDR3 loop: CASSYYSGGRNTEAFF. CDR3 sequence (DNA): TGTGCCAGCAGTTACTACTCAGGGGGCCGGAACACTGAAGCTTTCTTT.

CDR3 DNA sequence: TGTGCCAGCTCACCTCCGGGGGACGAGCAGTACTTC. Translating it yields CASSPPGDEQYF. This rearrangement joins TRBV18 to TRBJ2-7; possibly TRBD2 for D (6 bases). V lost 3 bases, J lost 5 bases, and 8 bases lay in between. The germline V gene has CDR1 KGHSH and CDR2 LQKENI. The CDR3 consists of 12 residues.